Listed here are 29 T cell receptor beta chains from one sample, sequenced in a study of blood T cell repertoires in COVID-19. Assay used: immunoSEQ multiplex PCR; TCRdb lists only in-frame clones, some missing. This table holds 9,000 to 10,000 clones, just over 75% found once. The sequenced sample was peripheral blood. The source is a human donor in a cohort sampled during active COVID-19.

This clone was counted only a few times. Here the CDR3 reads CASSQAHRGRTEAFF. As DNA, the CDR3 is TGCGCCAGCAGCCAAGCCCACAGGGGGCGCACTGAAGCTTTCTTT. The chain recombines TRBV4-1 with TRBJ1-1; 9 bases match TRBD1. V gave up 1 base and J gave up 4 bases; unmatched junction bases: 4. Germline V gene lookup returns CDR1 MGHRA and CDR2 YSYEKL. The CDR3 length is 15 residues.

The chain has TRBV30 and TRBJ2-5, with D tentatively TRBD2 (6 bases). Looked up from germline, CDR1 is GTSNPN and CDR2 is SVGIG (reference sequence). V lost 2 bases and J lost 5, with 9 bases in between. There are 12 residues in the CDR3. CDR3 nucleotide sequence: TGTGCCTGGAGTCCTCGGGGGGAGACCCAGTACTTC. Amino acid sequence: CAWSPRGETQYF.

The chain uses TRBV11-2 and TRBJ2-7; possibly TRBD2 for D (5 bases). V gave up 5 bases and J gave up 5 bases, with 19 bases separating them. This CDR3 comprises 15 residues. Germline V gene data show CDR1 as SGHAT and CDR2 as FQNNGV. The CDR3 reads CASSKTRGLSHEQYF. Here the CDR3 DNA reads TGTGCCAGCAGCAAAACACGGGGTCTGTCCCACGAGCAGTACTTC.

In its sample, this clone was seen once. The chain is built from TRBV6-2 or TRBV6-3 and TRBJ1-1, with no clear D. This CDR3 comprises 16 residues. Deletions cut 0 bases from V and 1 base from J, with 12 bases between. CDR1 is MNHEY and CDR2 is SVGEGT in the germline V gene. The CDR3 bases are TGTGCCAGCAGTTACTCCAGAATCGGCGGGAACACTGAAGCTTTCTTT. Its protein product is CASSYSRIGGNTEAFF.

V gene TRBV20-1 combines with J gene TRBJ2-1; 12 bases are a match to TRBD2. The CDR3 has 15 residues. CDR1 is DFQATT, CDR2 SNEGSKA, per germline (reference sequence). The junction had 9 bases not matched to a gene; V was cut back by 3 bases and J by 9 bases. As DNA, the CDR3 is TGCAGTGCTAGTCTGGCTAGCGGGGGGGCCGGTGAGCAGTTCTTC. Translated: CSASLASGGAGEQFF.

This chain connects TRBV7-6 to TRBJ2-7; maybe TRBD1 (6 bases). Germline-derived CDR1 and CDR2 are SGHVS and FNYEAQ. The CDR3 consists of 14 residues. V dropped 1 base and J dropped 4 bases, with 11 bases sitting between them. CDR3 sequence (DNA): TGTGCCAGCAGCTTAGGCGACAGGTCTTACGAGCAGTACTTC. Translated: CASSLGDRSYEQYF.

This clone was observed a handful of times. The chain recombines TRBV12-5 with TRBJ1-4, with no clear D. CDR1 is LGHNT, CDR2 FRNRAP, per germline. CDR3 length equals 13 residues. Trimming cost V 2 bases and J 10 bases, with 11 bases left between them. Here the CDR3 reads CASGLYGPGKLFF. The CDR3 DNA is TGTGCTAGTGGTTTGTACGGTCCAGGAAAACTGTTTTTT. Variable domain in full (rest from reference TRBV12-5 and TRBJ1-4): DARVTQTPRHKVTEMGQEVTMRCQPILGHNTVFWYRQTMMQGLELLAYFRNRAPLDDSGMPKDRFSAEMPDATLATLKIQPSEPRDSAVYFCASGLYGPGKLFFGSGTQLSVL.

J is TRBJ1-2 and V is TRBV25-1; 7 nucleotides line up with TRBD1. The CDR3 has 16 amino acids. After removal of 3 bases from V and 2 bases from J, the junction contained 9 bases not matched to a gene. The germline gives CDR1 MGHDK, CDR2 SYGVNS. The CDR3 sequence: CASSDYRDSGNYGYTF. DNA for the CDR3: TGTGCCAGCAGTGATTACCGGGACAGCGGAAACTATGGCTACACCTTC.

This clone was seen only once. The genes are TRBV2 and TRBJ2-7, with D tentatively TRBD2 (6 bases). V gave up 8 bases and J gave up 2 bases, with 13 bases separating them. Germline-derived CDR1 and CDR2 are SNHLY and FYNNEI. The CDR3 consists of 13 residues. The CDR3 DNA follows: TGTGCCAGCGGAGGGGTTTTCACCTACGAGCAGTACTTC. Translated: CASGGVFTYEQYF.

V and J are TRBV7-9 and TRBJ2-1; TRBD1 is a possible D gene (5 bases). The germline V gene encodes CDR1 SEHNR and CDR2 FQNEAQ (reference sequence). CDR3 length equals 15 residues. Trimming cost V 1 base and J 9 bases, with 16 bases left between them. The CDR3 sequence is CASSLGREFISEQFF. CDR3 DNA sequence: TGTGCCAGCAGCTTAGGCAGGGAATTCATCAGTGAGCAGTTCTTC.

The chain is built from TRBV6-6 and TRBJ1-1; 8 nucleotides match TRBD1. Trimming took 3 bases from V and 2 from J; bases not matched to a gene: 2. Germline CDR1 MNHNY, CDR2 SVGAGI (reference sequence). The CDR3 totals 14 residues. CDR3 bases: TGTGCCAGCAGTTATGCAGGGGGCAACACTGAAGCTTTCTTT. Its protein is CASSYAGGNTEAFF.

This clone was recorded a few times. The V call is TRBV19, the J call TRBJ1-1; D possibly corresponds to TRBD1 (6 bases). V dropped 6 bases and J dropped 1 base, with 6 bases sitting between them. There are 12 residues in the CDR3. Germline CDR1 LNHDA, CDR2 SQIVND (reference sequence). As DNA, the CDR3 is TGTGCCAGTAGAGGGGGGAACACTGAAGCTTTCTTT. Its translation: CASRGGNTEAFF.

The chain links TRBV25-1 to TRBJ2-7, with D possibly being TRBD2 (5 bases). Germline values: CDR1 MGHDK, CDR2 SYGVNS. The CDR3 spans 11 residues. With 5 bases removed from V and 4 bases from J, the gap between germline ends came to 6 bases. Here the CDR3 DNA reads TGTGCCAGCAGTCGCGGGTACGAGCAGTACTTC. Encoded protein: CASSRGYEQYF.

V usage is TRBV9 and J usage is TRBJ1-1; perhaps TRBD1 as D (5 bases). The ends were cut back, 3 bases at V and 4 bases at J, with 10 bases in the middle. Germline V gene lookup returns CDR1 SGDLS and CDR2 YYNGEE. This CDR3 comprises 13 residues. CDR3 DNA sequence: TGTGCCAGCAGCGCGGGGGTAAGCACTGAAGCTTTCTTT. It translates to CASSAGVSTEAFF.

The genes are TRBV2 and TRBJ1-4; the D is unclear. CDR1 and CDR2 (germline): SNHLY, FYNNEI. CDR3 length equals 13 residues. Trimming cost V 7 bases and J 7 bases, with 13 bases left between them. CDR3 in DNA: TGTGCCAGCAACTTTGTACGGGGTGAAAAACTGTTTTTT. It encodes CASNFVRGEKLFF.

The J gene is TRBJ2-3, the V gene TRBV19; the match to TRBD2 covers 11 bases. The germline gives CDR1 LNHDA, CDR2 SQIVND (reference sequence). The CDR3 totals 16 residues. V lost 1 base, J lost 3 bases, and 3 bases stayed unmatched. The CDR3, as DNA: TGTGCCAGTAGTATAGTAGCGGGGGGGGTAACAGATACGCAGTATTTT. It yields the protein CASSIVAGGVTDTQYF.

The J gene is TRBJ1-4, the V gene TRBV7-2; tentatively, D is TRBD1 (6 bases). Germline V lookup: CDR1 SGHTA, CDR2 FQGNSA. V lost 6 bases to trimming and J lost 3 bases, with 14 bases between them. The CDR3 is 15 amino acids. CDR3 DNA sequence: TGTGCCAGCAGTTCCAGGGGATTGCCTAATGAAAAACTGTTTTTT. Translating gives CASSSRGLPNEKLFF.

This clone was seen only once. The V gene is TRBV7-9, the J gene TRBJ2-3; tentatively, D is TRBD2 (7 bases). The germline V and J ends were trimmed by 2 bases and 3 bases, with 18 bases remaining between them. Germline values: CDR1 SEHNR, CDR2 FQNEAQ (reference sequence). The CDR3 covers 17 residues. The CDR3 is CASSLTVGGRRTDTQYF. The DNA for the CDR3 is TGTGCCAGCAGCTTAACAGTGGGGGGGCGGAGAACAGATACGCAGTATTTT.

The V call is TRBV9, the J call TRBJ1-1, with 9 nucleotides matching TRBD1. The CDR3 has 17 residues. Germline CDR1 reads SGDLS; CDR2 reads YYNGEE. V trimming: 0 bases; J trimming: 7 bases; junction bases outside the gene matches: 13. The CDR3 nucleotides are TGTGCCAGCAGCGTAGCGGAACACGGGACAGGGATAAGTGAAGCTTTCTTT. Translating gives CASSVAEHGTGISEAFF. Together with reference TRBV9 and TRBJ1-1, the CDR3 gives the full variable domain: DSGVTQTPKHLITATGQRVTLRCSPRSGDLSVYWYQQSLDQGLQFLIQYYNGEERAKGNILERFSAQQFPDLHSELNLSSLELGDSALYFCASSVAEHGTGISEAFFGQGTRLTVV.

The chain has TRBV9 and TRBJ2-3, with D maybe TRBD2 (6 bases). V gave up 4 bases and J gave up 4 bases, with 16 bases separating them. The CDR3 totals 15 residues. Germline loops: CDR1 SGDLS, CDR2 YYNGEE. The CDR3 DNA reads TGTGCCAGCAGCCGACTAGTTAGGCGATCAGATACGCAGTATTTT. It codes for CASSRLVRRSDTQYF.

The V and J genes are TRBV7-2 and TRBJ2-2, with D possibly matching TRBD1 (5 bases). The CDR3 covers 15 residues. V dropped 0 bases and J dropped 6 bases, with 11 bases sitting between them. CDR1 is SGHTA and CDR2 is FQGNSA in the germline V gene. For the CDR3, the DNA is TGTGCCAGCAGCTTAGCTGGCAGGGCAGCCGGGGAGCTGTTTTTT. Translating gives CASSLAGRAAGELFF.

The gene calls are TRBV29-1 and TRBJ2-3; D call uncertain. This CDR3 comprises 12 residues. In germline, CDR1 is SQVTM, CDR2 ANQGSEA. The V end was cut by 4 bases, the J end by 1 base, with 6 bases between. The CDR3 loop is CSVGQGTDTQYF. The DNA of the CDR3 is TGCAGCGTTGGACAAGGCACAGATACGCAGTATTTT.

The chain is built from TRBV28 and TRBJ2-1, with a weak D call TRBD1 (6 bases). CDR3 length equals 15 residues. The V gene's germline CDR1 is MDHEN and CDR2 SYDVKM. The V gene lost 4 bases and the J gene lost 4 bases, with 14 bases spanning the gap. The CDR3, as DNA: TGTGCCAGCAGTTCGTGGGACAAACAATACAATGAGCAGTTCTTC. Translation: CASSSWDKQYNEQFF. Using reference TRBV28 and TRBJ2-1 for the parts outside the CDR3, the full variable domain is DVKVTQSSRYLVKRTGEKVFLECVQDMDHENMFWYRQDPGLGLRLIYFSYDVKMKEKGDIPEGYSVSREKKERFSLILESASTNQTSMYLCASSSWDKQYNEQFFGPGTRLTVL.

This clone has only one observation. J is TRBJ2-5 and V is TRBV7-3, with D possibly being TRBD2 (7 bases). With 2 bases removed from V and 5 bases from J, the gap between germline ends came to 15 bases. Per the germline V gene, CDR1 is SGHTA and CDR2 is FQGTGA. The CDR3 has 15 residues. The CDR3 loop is CASSLGGGRLETQYF. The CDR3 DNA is TGTGCCAGCAGCTTAGGCGGGGGCCGGTTGGAGACCCAGTACTTC.

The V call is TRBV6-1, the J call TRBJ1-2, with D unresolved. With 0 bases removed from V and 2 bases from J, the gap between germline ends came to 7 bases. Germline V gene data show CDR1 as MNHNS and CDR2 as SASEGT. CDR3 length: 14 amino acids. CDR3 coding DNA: TGTGCCAGCAGTGAAGCGAGCGGCAACTATGGCTACACCTTC. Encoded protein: CASSEASGNYGYTF.

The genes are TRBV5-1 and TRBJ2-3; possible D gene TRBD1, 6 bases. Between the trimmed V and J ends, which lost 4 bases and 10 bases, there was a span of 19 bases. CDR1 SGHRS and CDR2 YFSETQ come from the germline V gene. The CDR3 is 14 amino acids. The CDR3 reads CASSRPQGEGAQYF. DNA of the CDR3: TGCGCCAGCAGCAGACCACAGGGTGAGGGGGCGCAGTATTTT. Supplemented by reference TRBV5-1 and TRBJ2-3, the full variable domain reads KAGVTQTPRYLIKTRGQQVTLSCSPISGHRSVSWYQQTPGQGLQFLFEYFSETQRNKGNFPGRFSGRQFSNSRSEMNVSTLELGDSALYLCASSRPQGEGAQYFGPGTRLTVL.

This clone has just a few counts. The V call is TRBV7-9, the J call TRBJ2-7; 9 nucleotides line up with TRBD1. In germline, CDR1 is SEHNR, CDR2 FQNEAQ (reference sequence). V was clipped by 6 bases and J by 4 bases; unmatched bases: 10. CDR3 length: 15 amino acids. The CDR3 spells CASSNTGGRGYEQYF. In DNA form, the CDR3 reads TGTGCCAGCAGTAATACAGGGGGCCGGGGTTACGAGCAGTACTTC. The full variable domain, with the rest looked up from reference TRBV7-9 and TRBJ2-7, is DTGVSQNPRHKITKRGQNVTFRCDPISEHNRLYWYRQTLGQGPEFLTYFQNEAQLEKSRLLSDRFSAERPKGSFSTLEIQRTEQGDSAMYLCASSNTGGRGYEQYFGPGTRLTVT.

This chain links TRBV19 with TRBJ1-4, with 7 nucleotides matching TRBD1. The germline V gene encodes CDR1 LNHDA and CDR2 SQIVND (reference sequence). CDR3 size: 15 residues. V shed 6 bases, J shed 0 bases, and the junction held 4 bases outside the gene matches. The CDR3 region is CASRAGTATNEKLFF. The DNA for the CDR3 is TGTGCCAGTAGGGCCGGGACAGCAACTAATGAAAAACTGTTTTTT.

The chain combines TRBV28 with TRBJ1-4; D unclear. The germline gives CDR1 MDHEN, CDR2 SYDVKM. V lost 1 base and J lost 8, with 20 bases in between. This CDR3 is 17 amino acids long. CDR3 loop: CASSLYAWGRGNEKLFF. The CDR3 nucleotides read TGTGCCAGCAGTTTATATGCCTGGGGTCGAGGGAACGAAAAACTGTTTTTT. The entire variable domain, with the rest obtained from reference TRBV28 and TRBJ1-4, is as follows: DVKVTQSSRYLVKRTGEKVFLECVQDMDHENMFWYRQDPGLGLRLIYFSYDVKMKEKGDIPEGYSVSREKKERFSLILESASTNQTSMYLCASSLYAWGRGNEKLFFGSGTQLSVL.